The 30 T cell receptor beta chains below all came from one sample that was sequenced in a study of shared clonotypes between healthy human individuals. The method was immunoSEQ multiplex PCR; TCRdb's version includes in-frame clones alone and lacks a portion of them. The table shows more than 550,000 clones, with 72% occurring only once. Sequencing used memory CD4+ T cells sorted from blood. Noted subset: CD45RA-negative fraction. Receptors originate from a woman younger than 45 in good health.

This chain links TRBV7-6 with TRBJ1-1, with D maybe TRBD1 (6 bases). CDR1 and CDR2 (germline): SGHVS, FNYEAQ. The CDR3 runs to 16 residues. V lost 5 bases and J 2 bases, leaving 18 bases between the germline ends. CDR3 nucleotide sequence: TGTGCCAGCAGCCCGTGGGGGCGTGGGAAAAACACTGAAGCTTTCTTT. This codes for CASSPWGRGKNTEAFF.

This clone showed up many times. This chain links TRBV5-1 with TRBJ1-1; D possibly corresponds to TRBD1 (5 bases). The germline CDR1 and CDR2 sequences are SGHRS and YFSETQ. V was pared by 3 bases and J by 1 base, with 13 bases between. This CDR3 comprises 15 residues. CDR3 sequence reads: CASSSQPGPNTEAFF. For the CDR3, the DNA is TGCGCCAGCAGCTCCCAACCAGGGCCGAACACTGAAGCTTTCTTT.

This chain connects TRBV2 to TRBJ1-3; maybe TRBD1 (6 bases). The CDR3 is 15 residues long. Trimming removed 6 bases from V and 2 bases from J, with 14 bases in between. In germline, CDR1 is SNHLY, CDR2 FYNNEI. CDR3 sequence reads: CASRLQGGAGNTIYF. The CDR3, as DNA: TGTGCCAGCAGGCTACAGGGAGGAGCTGGAAACACCATATATTTT.

This sequence joins TRBV11-3 and TRBJ2-5; D is undetermined. The J call is in doubt because the DNA end fits TRBJ2-7 better. Looked up from germline, CDR1 is SGHNT and CDR2 is YENEEA. CDR3 length: 13 amino acids. CDR3 loop: CASSLGPSYEQYF. The CDR3 nucleotides are TGTGCCAGCAGCTTAGGTCCTTCCTACGAGCAGTACTTC.

This rearrangement joins TRBV4-1 to TRBJ2-3; 7 bases are a match to TRBD1. The J segment lost 9 bases and the V segment lost 4 bases, leaving 13 bases of the junction unmatched. CDR3 length equals 15 residues. Per the germline V gene, CDR1 is MGHRA and CDR2 is YSYEKL. The CDR3 nucleotides are TGCGCCAGCAGCCTACCCACGTCGGGACAGAAAACGCAGTATTTT. Its translation: CASSLPTSGQKTQYF.

This clone came up a few times. The chain recombines TRBV6-5 with TRBJ1-6, with D unresolved. This CDR3 region has 12 residues. From germline, CDR1 is MNHEY and CDR2 SVGAGI. V shed 10 bases and J shed 5 bases, with 9 bases lying between them. The CDR3 loop reads CATNRHNSPLHF. The CDR3, as DNA: TGTGCCACCAACCGTCATAATTCACCCCTCCACTTT.

The sample holds one count of this clone. The rearrangement uses TRBV28 and TRBJ1-3; D unclear. The germline CDR1 and CDR2 sequences are MDHEN and SYDVKM. Trimming removed 3 bases from V and 0 bases from J, with 15 bases in between. The CDR3 totals 17 residues. Here the CDR3 reads CASSFSAATDSGNTIYF. In DNA form, the CDR3 reads TGTGCCAGCAGTTTCTCGGCGGCCACGGACTCTGGAAACACCATATATTTT.

This clone was detected only once. The rearrangement links TRBV6-6 to TRBJ1-1; D is ambiguous. The CDR3 length is 12 residues. Trimming took 2 bases from V and 5 from J, leaving 6 bases between them. The germline V gene encodes CDR1 MNHNY and CDR2 SVGAGI (reference sequence). CDR3 region: CASSYAETEAFF. The CDR3 nucleotides are TGTGCCAGCAGTTACGCCGAAACTGAAGCTTTCTTT.

The chain employs TRBV19 and TRBJ2-3; D may be TRBD2 (6 bases). V lost 4 bases and J 2 bases, leaving 13 bases between the germline ends. Germline-derived CDR1 and CDR2 are LNHDA and SQIVND (reference sequence). This CDR3 spans 15 amino acids. This CDR3 reads CASSTSSGHTDTQYF. As DNA, the CDR3 is TGTGCCAGTAGTACGAGTAGCGGACACACAGATACGCAGTATTTT.

The gene calls are TRBV18 and TRBJ2-2, with TRBD2 matching over 8 bases. V was pared by 3 bases and J by 2 bases, with 5 bases of the junction left unmatched. The CDR3 runs to 16 residues. The germline V gene has CDR1 KGHSH and CDR2 LQKENI. The CDR3 here is CASSPGTRGNTGELFF. CDR3 coding DNA: TGTGCCAGCTCACCCGGGACTAGGGGAAACACCGGGGAGCTGTTTTTT.

The count of this clone is one. V gene TRBV21-1 combines with J gene TRBJ1-3. TRBV21-1 is an annotated pseudogene. The CDR3 extends over 13 amino acids. CDR3 in amino acids: CATVKGAENTIYF. DNA for the CDR3: TGTGCCACCGTCAAAGGAGCCGAAAACACCATATATTTT.

The CDR3 DNA reads as TGTGCCAGCAGCCTGGGGGCTAGCGGGGACAATGAGCAGTTCTTC. It codes for CASSLGASGDNEQFF. The rearrangement uses TRBV11-2 and TRBJ2-1; TRBD2 agrees at 9 bases. Per germline, CDR1 SGHAT and CDR2 FQNNGV. This CDR3 has 15 amino acids. The V and J ends lost 5 bases and 5 bases, in that order; junction bases with no gene match: 7.

The chain links TRBV4-1 to TRBJ2-7; the D gene is possibly TRBD2 (5 bases). CDR1 is MGHRA, CDR2 YSYEKL, per germline. V gave up 0 bases and J gave up 11 bases, with 20 bases separating them. The CDR3 consists of 15 residues. CDR3 loop: CASSQDSSATTQEYF. Written as DNA, the CDR3 is TGCGCCAGCAGCCAAGATTCGTCGGCGACTACGCAGGAGTACTTC.

V is TRBV7-9 and J is TRBJ1-4; D call uncertain. The length of the CDR3 is 14 residues. V lost 8 bases and J lost 0, with 10 bases in between. Germline loops: CDR1 SEHNR, CDR2 FQNEAQ (reference sequence). The CDR3 spells CASGSYATNEKLFF. In nucleotides, the CDR3 is TGTGCCAGCGGGTCTTATGCAACTAATGAAAAACTGTTTTTT.

The chain uses TRBV25-1 and TRBJ2-7; no clear D gene. This CDR3 has 11 amino acids. The V gene's germline CDR1 is MGHDK and CDR2 SYGVNS. Trimming left V 6 bases short and J 3 bases short, with 6 bases between. As DNA, the CDR3 is TGTGCCAGCAGCAGATACTACGAGCAGTACTTC. Translating gives CASSRYYEQYF.

Here the CDR3 DNA reads TGCGCCAGCAGCTTGAGCACGGCTAACTATGGCTACACCTTC. Its protein product is CASSLSTANYGYTF. This rearrangement joins TRBV5-1 to TRBJ1-2; D remains ambiguous. CDR3 length equals 14 residues. Trimming pared 1 base from V and 0 bases from J, leaving 7 bases between. Germline loops: CDR1 SGHRS, CDR2 YFSETQ.

As to this clone: This sample also contains other DNA sequences that code for the same CDR3. V and J are TRBV5-1 and TRBJ2-1; no reliable D call. CDR1 and CDR2 from the germline V gene are SGHRS and YFSETQ. The CDR3 runs to 15 residues. V gave up 4 bases and J gave up 0 bases, with 11 bases separating them. CDR3 amino acids: CASSQASGSYNEQFF. For the CDR3, the DNA is TGCGCCAGCAGCCAGGCCTCGGGCTCCTACAATGAGCAGTTCTTC.

This clone was seen a handful of times. The J gene is TRBJ2-5, the V gene TRBV5-1; weak D call: TRBD1 (5 bases). Germline CDR1 and CDR2: SGHRS and YFSETQ. V lost 7 bases to trimming and J lost 5 bases, with 21 bases between them. The CDR3 runs to 15 residues. The CDR3 is CASAVGQGSYETQYF. For the CDR3, the DNA is TGCGCCAGCGCCGTGGGCCAGGGAAGTTACGAGACCCAGTACTTC.

The sample holds one count of this clone. The CDR3 protein is CASNLQGPPYGYTF. DNA of the CDR3: TGTGCCAGCAATTTACAGGGGCCTCCCTATGGCTACACCTTC. The chain uses TRBV2 and TRBJ1-2; TRBD1 matches at 7 bases. The V segment lost 7 bases and the J segment 4 bases; nucleotides outside the gene matches: 9. The CDR3 spans 14 residues. Germline V CDR1 and CDR2: SNHLY, FYNNEI.

This chain links TRBV30 with TRBJ2-7; D gene ambiguous. The V and J ends lost 3 bases and 11 bases respectively, with 17 bases between them. CDR1 and CDR2 (germline): GTSNPN, SVGIG (reference sequence). This CDR3 has 12 amino acids. This chain's CDR3 is CAWSTSTVVKYF. CDR3 DNA sequence: TGTGCCTGGAGCACAAGCACAGTAGTAAAGTACTTC.

This clone is a singleton in its sample. The chain carries TRBV11-2 and TRBJ2-1, with TRBD2 matching 10 bases. The CDR3 is made up of 16 amino acids. The V gene's germline CDR1 is SGHAT and CDR2 FQNNGV. With V trimmed by 0 bases and J by 12 bases, 11 bases remained unmatched. CDR3 DNA: TGTGCCAGCAGCTTAGATCAGAGCGGGAGGGGACGTGGGCAGTTCTTC. Translation: CASSLDQSGRGRGQFF.

CDR3 nucleotides: TGTGCCAGCAGTAAACCGGGACAGGGTCATGAAAAACTGTTTTTT. This gives the protein CASSKPGQGHEKLFF. This rearrangement joins TRBV6-1 to TRBJ1-4, with TRBD1 matching 9 bases. The CDR3 sequence is 15 residues long. With 5 bases clipped from V and 6 bases from J, the junction kept 7 bases outside the gene matches. CDR1 MNHNS and CDR2 SASEGT come from the germline V gene.

The genes are TRBV5-1 and TRBJ2-7, with a possible D match to TRBD2 (6 bases). Germline loops: CDR1 SGHRS, CDR2 YFSETQ. The CDR3 is 16 amino acids. Trimming cost V 0 bases and J 0 bases, with 13 bases left between them. The CDR3 here is CASSLAAGTSSYEQYF. CDR3 bases: TGCGCCAGCAGCTTGGCGGCGGGGACTTCCTCCTACGAGCAGTACTTC.

A few counts support this clone. The V and J genes are TRBV28 and TRBJ2-5; D uncertain. From germline, CDR1 is MDHEN and CDR2 SYDVKM. CDR3 length: 14 residues. V lost 3 bases and J lost 5, with 13 bases in between. CDR3 sequence reads: CASSFDPAMETQYF. The CDR3 DNA follows: TGTGCCAGCAGTTTTGACCCAGCTATGGAGACCCAGTACTTC.

The chain uses TRBV13 and TRBJ2-3, with TRBD2 matching 7 bases. CDR3 length: 15 amino acids. With V trimmed by 6 bases and J by 2 bases, 8 bases remained unmatched. CDR1 is PRHDT, CDR2 FYEKMQ, per germline (reference sequence). CDR3 in DNA: TGTGCCAGCAGTTTTACTAGCGAAAACACAGATACGCAGTATTTT. Amino acid sequence: CASSFTSENTDTQYF.

The chain uses TRBV5-1 and TRBJ1-1; D may be TRBD1 (6 bases). Trimming pared 7 bases from V and 4 bases from J, leaving 17 bases between. The germline gives CDR1 SGHRS, CDR2 YFSETQ. This CDR3 region has 14 residues. Here the CDR3 reads CASSLTGATTEAFF. CDR3 bases: TGCGCCAGCTCACTGACGGGGGCGACCACTGAAGCTTTCTTT. Full variable domain (missing parts from reference TRBV5-1 and TRBJ1-1): KAGVTQTPRYLIKTRGQQVTLSCSPISGHRSVSWYQQTPGQGLQFLFEYFSETQRNKGNFPGRFSGRQFSNSRSEMNVSTLELGDSALYLCASSLTGATTEAFFGQGTRLTVV.

This chain joins TRBV18 and TRBJ2-7, with 12 bases lining up with TRBD2. V shed 3 bases, J shed 5 bases, and the junction held 8 bases outside the gene matches. The CDR3 is 16 amino acids. Germline CDR1 is KGHSH and CDR2 is LQKENI. CDR3 amino acids: CASSPTLAGGGHEQYF. The CDR3 DNA follows: TGTGCCAGCTCACCGACGCTAGCGGGAGGGGGCCACGAGCAGTACTTC.

This chain uses TRBV5-1 with TRBJ1-1; D not resolved. Germline V CDR1 and CDR2: SGHRS, YFSETQ. This CDR3 has 14 amino acids. The V and J ends lost 0 bases and 1 base respectively, with 7 bases between them. CDR3 region: CASSLDAGNTEAFF. CDR3 bases: TGCGCCAGCAGCTTGGATGCGGGGAACACTGAAGCTTTCTTT.

Regarding this clone: Other DNA sequences in this specimen translate into the identical CDR3. The chain links TRBV28 to TRBJ1-2, with 9 bases lining up with TRBD1. Trimming at V came to 4 bases and at J to 4 bases, leaving 4 bases not matched to a gene. CDR3 size: 14 residues. CDR1 MDHEN and CDR2 SYDVKM come from the germline V gene. CDR3 protein: CASSSGQGTYGYTF. CDR3 sequence (DNA): TGTGCCAGCAGTTCAGGACAGGGGACCTATGGCTACACCTTC.

At least ten counts were recorded for this clone. This chain links TRBV14 with TRBJ2-3, with 7 bases lining up with TRBD2. Germline CDR1 is SGHDN and CDR2 is FVKESK. The CDR3 is 14 residues long. V lost 4 bases, J lost 2 bases, and 3 bases stayed unmatched. CDR3 bases: TGTGCCAGCAGCCGTCTAGCGGTCACAGATACGCAGTATTTT. This gives the protein CASSRLAVTDTQYF. Filled out from reference TRBV14 and TRBJ2-3, the complete variable domain reads EAGVTQFPSHSVIEKGQTVTLRCDPISGHDNLYWYRRVMGKEIKFLLHFVKESKQDESGMPNNRFLAERTGGTYSTLKVQPAELEDSGVYFCASSRLAVTDTQYFGPGTRLTVL.